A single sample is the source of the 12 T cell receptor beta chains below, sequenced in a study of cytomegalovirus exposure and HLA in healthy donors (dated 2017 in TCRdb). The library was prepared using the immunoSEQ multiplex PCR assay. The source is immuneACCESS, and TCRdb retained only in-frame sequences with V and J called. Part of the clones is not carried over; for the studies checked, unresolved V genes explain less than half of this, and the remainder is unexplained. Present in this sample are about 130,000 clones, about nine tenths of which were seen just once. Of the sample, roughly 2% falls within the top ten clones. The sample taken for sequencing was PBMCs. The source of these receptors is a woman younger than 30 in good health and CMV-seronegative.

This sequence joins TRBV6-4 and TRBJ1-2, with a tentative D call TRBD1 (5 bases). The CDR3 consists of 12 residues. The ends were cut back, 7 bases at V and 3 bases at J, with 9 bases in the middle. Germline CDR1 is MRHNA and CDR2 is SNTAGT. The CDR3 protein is CASTTGDYGYTF. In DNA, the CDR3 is TGTGCCAGCACCACGGGGGACTATGGCTACACCTTC.

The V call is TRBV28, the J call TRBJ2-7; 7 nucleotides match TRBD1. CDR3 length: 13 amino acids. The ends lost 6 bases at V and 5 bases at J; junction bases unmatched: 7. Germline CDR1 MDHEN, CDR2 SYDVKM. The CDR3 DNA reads TGTGCCAGCAGGACCTTGACAGGGAACGAGCAGTACTTC. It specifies CASRTLTGNEQYF.

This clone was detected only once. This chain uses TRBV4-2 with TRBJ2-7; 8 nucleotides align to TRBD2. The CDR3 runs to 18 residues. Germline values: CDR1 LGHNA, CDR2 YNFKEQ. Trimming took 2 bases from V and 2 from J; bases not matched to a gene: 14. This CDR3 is CASSQPWRGKRGTYEQYF. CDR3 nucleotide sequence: TGTGCCAGCAGCCAACCCTGGAGGGGGAAGCGGGGGACCTACGAGCAGTACTTC.

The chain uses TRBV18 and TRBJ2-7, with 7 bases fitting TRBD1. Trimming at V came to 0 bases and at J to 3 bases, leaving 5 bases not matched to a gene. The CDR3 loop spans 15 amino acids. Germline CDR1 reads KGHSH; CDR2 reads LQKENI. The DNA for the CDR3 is TGTGCCAGCTCACCACCGAGCAGGGGGAGCTACGAGCAGTACTTC. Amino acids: CASSPPSRGSYEQYF.

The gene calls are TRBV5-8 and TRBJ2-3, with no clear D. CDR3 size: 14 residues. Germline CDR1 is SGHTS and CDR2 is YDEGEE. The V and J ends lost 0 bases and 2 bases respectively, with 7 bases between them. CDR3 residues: CASSLVLNTDTQYF. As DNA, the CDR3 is TGTGCCAGCAGCTTGGTACTTAACACAGATACGCAGTATTTT.

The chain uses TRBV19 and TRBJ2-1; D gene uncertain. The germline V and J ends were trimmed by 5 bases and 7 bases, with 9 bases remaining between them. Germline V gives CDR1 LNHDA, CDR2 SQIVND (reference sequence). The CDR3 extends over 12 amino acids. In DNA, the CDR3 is TGTGCCAGTAGTCCCGGTAAGAATGAGCAGTTCTTC. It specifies CASSPGKNEQFF.

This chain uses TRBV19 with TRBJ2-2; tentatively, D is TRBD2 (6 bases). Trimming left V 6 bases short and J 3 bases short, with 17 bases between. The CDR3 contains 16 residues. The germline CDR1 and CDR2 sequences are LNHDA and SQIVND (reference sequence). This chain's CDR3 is CASSITGLIYTGELFF. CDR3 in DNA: TGTGCCAGTAGCATCACGGGACTGATCTACACCGGGGAGCTGTTTTTT. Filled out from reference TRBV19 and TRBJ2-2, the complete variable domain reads DGGITQSPKYLFRKEGQNVTLSCEQNLNHDAMYWYRQDPGQGLRLIYYSQIVNDFQKGDIAEGYSVSREKKESFPLTVTSAQKNPTAFYLCASSITGLIYTGELFFGEGSRLTVL.

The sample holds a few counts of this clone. The CDR3 here is CASRSRSGTGGIHEQYF. In DNA, the CDR3 is TGCGCCAGCAGGTCCCGCTCCGGGACAGGGGGCATACACGAGCAGTACTTC. This rearrangement joins TRBV5-1 to TRBJ2-7, with 12 positions matching TRBD1. Losses at the gene ends were 5 bases for V and 5 bases for J; bases not matched to a gene: 14. This CDR3 is built from 17 residues. Germline V CDR1 and CDR2: SGHRS, YFSETQ.

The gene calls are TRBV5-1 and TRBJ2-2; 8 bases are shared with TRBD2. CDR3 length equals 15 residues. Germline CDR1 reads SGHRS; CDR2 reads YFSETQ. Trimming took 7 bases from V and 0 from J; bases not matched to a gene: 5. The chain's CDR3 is CASLGAGANTGELFF. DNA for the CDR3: TGCGCCAGCCTTGGAGCGGGAGCGAACACCGGGGAGCTGTTTTTT.

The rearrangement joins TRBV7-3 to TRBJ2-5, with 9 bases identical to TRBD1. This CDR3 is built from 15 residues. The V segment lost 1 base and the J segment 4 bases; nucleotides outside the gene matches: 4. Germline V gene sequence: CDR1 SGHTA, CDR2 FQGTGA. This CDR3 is CASSLMGQGLETQYF. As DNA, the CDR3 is TGTGCCAGCAGCTTAATGGGACAGGGCTTAGAGACCCAGTACTTC.

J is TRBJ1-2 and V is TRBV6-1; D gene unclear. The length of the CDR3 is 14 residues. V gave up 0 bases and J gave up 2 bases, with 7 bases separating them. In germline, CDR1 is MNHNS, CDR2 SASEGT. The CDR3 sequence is CASSEAYPNYGYTF. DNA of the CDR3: TGTGCCAGCAGTGAAGCTTATCCGAACTATGGCTACACCTTC.

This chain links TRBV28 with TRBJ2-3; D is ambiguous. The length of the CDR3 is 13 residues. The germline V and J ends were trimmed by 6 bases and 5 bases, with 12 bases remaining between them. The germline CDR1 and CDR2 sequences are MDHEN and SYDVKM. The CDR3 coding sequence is TGTGCCAGCAGAGCTGACTTGGGAGATACGCAGTATTTT. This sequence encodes CASRADLGDTQYF.